The 8 T cell receptor beta chains listed next were all sequenced from one sample in a study of T cell repertoires in cytomegalovirus infection. No antigen has been identified for these receptors. MiXCR was run by TCRdb on the reads, yielding one entry per CDR3 protein. Counted here are 570,000 or so distinct CDR3 sequences, 40% occurring once; the ten biggest clones make up around 48%. The sample consisted of cultured PBMCs, taken from culture after CMV antigen stimulation. The receptors originated from a human donor in good health (CMV status not recorded). Some clones in this sample may be carry-over from other donors' samples.

The chain carries TRBV7-8 and TRBJ2-7; either TRBD1 or TRBD2 may supply D (5 bases each). The V gene's germline CDR1 is SGHVS and CDR2 FQNEAQ. The CDR3 has 15 amino acids. The V end lost 3 bases, the J end lost 4 bases, and 16 bases lay between the germline ends. The CDR3 sequence: CASSFGTPEAYEQYF. The DNA of the CDR3 is TGTGCCAGCAGCTTCGGGACCCCGGAGGCATACGAGCAGTACTTC.

This chain links TRBV4-3 with TRBJ2-1; TRBD2 aligns across 11 bases. This CDR3 has 19 amino acids. Germline trimming cut 0 bases from V and 9 bases from J; bases unmatched to any gene: 16. Germline loops: CDR1 LGHNA, CDR2 YSLEER. The CDR3: CASSQDTVTSGRLVSEQFF. For the CDR3, the DNA is TGCGCCAGCAGCCAAGATACCGTTACTAGCGGGAGACTCGTAAGTGAGCAGTTCTTC.

The chain couples TRBV7-2 to TRBJ2-7, with TRBD2 matching 7 bases. The CDR3 length is 16 residues. Germline values: CDR1 SGHTA, CDR2 FQGNSA. V lost 1 base and J lost 0; bases outside the gene matches: 6. CDR3 sequence: CASSLVGRGDSYEQYF. DNA for the CDR3: TGTGCCAGCAGCTTAGTGGGTCGGGGGGACTCCTACGAGCAGTACTTC.

J is TRBJ1-1 and V is TRBV6-5, with TRBD1 identical over 8 bases. The CDR3 is made up of 16 amino acids. Germline lookup yields CDR1 MNHEY and CDR2 SVGAGI. The trim removed 0 bases at V and 1 base at J, leaving 4 bases unmatched. The DNA of the CDR3 is TGTGCCAGCAGTTACTCGTGGACAGGGCGGAACACTGAAGCTTTCTTT. The encoded protein is CASSYSWTGRNTEAFF.

The sample holds a few counts of this clonotype. This chain connects TRBV7-6 to TRBJ2-5; 11 bases line up with TRBD2. V lost 5 bases and J lost 5; bases outside the gene matches: 13. CDR1 is SGHVS and CDR2 is FNYEAQ in the germline V gene. The CDR3 is made up of 17 amino acids. The CDR3 coding sequence is TGTGCCAGCAGCCCCAATCTAGCGGGAGGACCTACGGAGACCCAGTACTTC. This codes for CASSPNLAGGPTETQYF. The whole variable domain, remainder taken from reference TRBV7-6 and TRBJ2-5, is GAGVSQSPRYKVTKRGQDVALRCDPISGHVSLYWYRQALGQGPEFLTYFNYEAQQDKSGLPNDRFSAERPEGSISTLTIQRTEQRDSAMYRCASSPNLAGGPTETQYFGPGTRLLVL.

CDR3 DNA: TGTGCCAGCAGCCGAGATTCCGGGGAGCTGTTTTTT. Encoded protein: CASSRDSGELFF. The rearrangement uses TRBV7-9 and TRBJ2-2; D ambiguous. This CDR3 contains 12 residues. V lost 5 bases and J lost 6, with 7 bases in between. Germline V gives CDR1 SEHNR, CDR2 FQNEAQ (reference sequence).

This clonotype has a handful of counts. The rearrangement uses TRBV4-1 and TRBJ2-3; D gene unclear. This CDR3 has 13 amino acids. The germline V and J ends were trimmed by 4 bases and 10 bases, with 15 bases remaining between them. CDR1 MGHRA and CDR2 YSYEKL come from the germline V gene. CDR3 DNA: TGCGCCAGCAGCCGACCTCGTGATGGTGCGCAGTATTTT. Protein product: CASSRPRDGAQYF.

CDR3: CASSQLGRGNEKLFF. CDR3 nucleotide sequence: TGCGCCAGCAGCCAGCTGGGTCGGGGGAATGAAAAACTGTTTTTT. V and J are TRBV4-1 and TRBJ1-4; perhaps TRBD1 as D (5 bases). V gave up 3 bases and J gave up 5 bases, with 13 bases separating them. Germline loops: CDR1 MGHRA, CDR2 YSYEKL. The CDR3 contains 15 residues.